What follows are 24 T cell receptor beta chains derived from one specimen sequenced in a study of blood T cells in healthy people across ages. PCR was performed a second time for about 7 to 11 cycles using a sample-barcoded 5' primer and a J-beta primer mix. TCRdb reprocessed the 5' RACE reads via MiXCR and lists one record per CDR3 protein. The table lists 1.5 million to 2 million distinct CDR3 sequences, roughly a third of them singletons. Sequencing used blood. These receptors were obtained from a woman aged 25 to 39 in good health.

A single count supports this clonotype. This chain links TRBV7-9 with TRBJ2-3; 11 nucleotides line up with TRBD2. The length of the CDR3 is 17 residues. Germline lookup yields CDR1 SEHNR and CDR2 FQNEAQ (reference sequence). The ends lost 5 bases at V and 3 bases at J; junction bases unmatched: 10. The CDR3 DNA reads TGTGCCAGCAGCGCTATGGGACTAGCGGTGAATACAGATACGCAGTATTTT. Its translation is CASSAMGLAVNTDTQYF.

The chain recombines TRBV9 with TRBJ2-3; the match to TRBD2 covers 9 bases. This CDR3 contains 15 residues. Germline V gene lookup returns CDR1 SGDLS and CDR2 YYNGEE. After removal of 2 bases from V and 0 bases from J, the junction contained 1 base not matched to a gene. The CDR3 coding sequence is TGTGCCAGCAGCGTCGGGACTAGCAGCACAGATACGCAGTATTTT. Its protein product is CASSVGTSSTDTQYF.

The V and J genes are TRBV6-1 and TRBJ1-2; tentatively, D is TRBD1 (5 bases). Per germline, CDR1 MNHNS and CDR2 SASEGT. The CDR3 is 15 amino acids. The V end lost 10 bases, the J end lost 3 bases, and 21 bases lay between the germline ends. CDR3 sequence: CATGPNGGVDYGYTF. CDR3 DNA: TGTGCCACGGGGCCAAACGGAGGGGTCGACTATGGCTACACCTTC.

For this clonotype: Germline and junction disagree at one end, which may indicate a read error. J is TRBJ2-7 and V is TRBV28; D gene uncertain. Germline V CDR1 and CDR2: MDHEN, SYDVKM. The CDR3 loop spans 13 amino acids. CDR3 in amino acids: CTSSWRLSYEQYF. The DNA for the CDR3 is TGCACCAGCAGTTGGAGACTTTCCTACGAGCAGTACTTC.

This clonotype came up a few times. CDR3 bases: TGTGCCAGCAGCTTAAGCCAACGGCGGGGGCGAGGGACTGAAGCTTTCTTT. This translates into CASSLSQRRGRGTEAFF. The chain is built from TRBV7-2 and TRBJ1-1; possible D gene TRBD1, 6 bases. Per the germline V gene, CDR1 is SGHTA and CDR2 is FQGNSA. CDR3 length equals 17 residues. V was pared by 2 bases and J by 5 bases, with 21 bases between.

V usage is TRBV6-6 and J usage is TRBJ2-7; TRBD2 agrees at 7 bases. The CDR3 runs 16 residues. From germline, CDR1 is MNHNY and CDR2 SVGAGI (reference sequence). With 0 bases clipped from V and 2 bases from J, the junction kept 7 bases outside the gene matches. The CDR3 DNA follows: TGTGCCAGCAGTTACTCGCCGCAGCGGGGTACCTACGAGCAGTACTTC. It yields the protein CASSYSPQRGTYEQYF.

This clonotype has ten or more counts. The chain employs TRBV27 and TRBJ2-3, with 8 bases aligning to TRBD2. The V segment lost 6 bases and the J segment 7 bases; nucleotides outside the gene matches: 6. The CDR3 has 13 amino acids. In germline, CDR1 is MNHEY, CDR2 SMNVEV (reference sequence). The CDR3 coding sequence is TGTGCCAGCAGCCCGATAGCGGGATATACGCAGTATTTT. Translating gives CASSPIAGYTQYF.

The V and J genes are TRBV5-8 and TRBJ2-1, with D unclear. Germline V gene lookup returns CDR1 SGHTS and CDR2 YDEGEE. The CDR3 length is 17 residues. Deletions cut 4 bases from V and 0 bases from J, with 17 bases between. As DNA, the CDR3 is TGTGCCAGCAGCCTCACCGACAAACCGTCCTCCTACAATGAGCAGTTCTTC. This encodes CASSLTDKPSSYNEQFF.

This chain links TRBV5-4 with TRBJ2-1; 14 bases fit TRBD2. The CDR3 is 16 amino acids. V trimming: 2 bases; J trimming: 7 bases; junction bases outside the gene matches: 5. Germline CDR1 SGHNT, CDR2 YYREEE (reference sequence). CDR3 sequence: CASSFGTSGSSNEQFF. The CDR3 DNA reads TGTGCCAGCAGCTTCGGGACTAGCGGGAGCTCTAATGAGCAGTTCTTC.

This clonotype was seen repeatedly, ten times or more. CDR3 sequence: CASSQGVAYEQYF. Written as DNA, the CDR3 is TGTGCCAGCAGCCAGGGGGTCGCCTACGAGCAGTACTTC. The chain employs TRBV3-1 and TRBJ2-7; D is perhaps TRBD1 or TRBD2 (5 bases each). With 3 bases removed from V and 2 bases from J, the gap between germline ends came to 8 bases. There are 13 residues in the CDR3. CDR1 is LGHDT and CDR2 is YNNKEL in the germline V gene (reference sequence).

Ten or more counts support this clonotype. J is TRBJ2-7 and V is TRBV29-1; no clear D. CDR1 is SQVTM and CDR2 is ANQGSEA in the germline V gene. Between the trimmed V and J ends, which lost 1 base and 2 bases, there was a span of 12 bases. The CDR3 runs to 14 residues. The CDR3 coding sequence is TGCAGCGTTGAAGGGGGTCCGGAAACCTACGAGCAGTACTTC. It specifies CSVEGGPETYEQYF.

This clonotype was counted between two and nine times. The chain uses TRBV6-1 and TRBJ1-2; D gene unclear. The V end was cut by 2 bases, the J end by 0 bases, with 13 bases between. The CDR3 covers 16 residues. Germline lookup yields CDR1 MNHNS and CDR2 SASEGT. The CDR3 DNA reads as TGTGCCAGCAGTGAATATGCGGGCGCCGCTAACTATGGCTACACCTTC. Its translation: CASSEYAGAANYGYTF.

In this sample, this clonotype turned up many times. The CDR3 region is CSAIVFDGYTF. CDR3 in DNA: TGCAGTGCGATCGTCTTTGATGGCTACACCTTC. This chain connects TRBV20-1 to TRBJ1-2, with D unclear. V was cut by 6 bases and J by 6 bases, with 11 bases left in between. CDR1 DFQATT and CDR2 SNEGSKA come from the germline V gene (reference sequence). The CDR3 spans 11 residues.

The V gene is TRBV25-1, the J gene TRBJ1-2; no reliable D call. V was cut by 3 bases and J by 3 bases, with 11 bases left in between. Germline V gene data show CDR1 as MGHDK and CDR2 as SYGVNS. The CDR3 has 14 amino acids. The CDR3 nucleotides are TGTGCCAGCAGTGACCCCGGATCCGACTATGGCTACACCTTC. It specifies CASSDPGSDYGYTF.

This clonotype has just a few counts. CDR3 nucleotide sequence: TGTGCCAGCAGCCGTAAGACGGGTCTCTATGGCTACACCTTC. Its protein is CASSRKTGLYGYTF. The V gene is TRBV5-8, the J gene TRBJ1-2; no definite D call. Germline CDR1 reads SGHTS; CDR2 reads YDEGEE. V was clipped by 4 bases and J by 4 bases, with 14 bases between them. This CDR3 has 14 amino acids.

V gene TRBV20-1 combines with J gene TRBJ2-5; no clear D gene. Looked up from germline, CDR1 is DFQATT and CDR2 is SNEGSKA (reference sequence). V lost 7 bases to trimming and J lost 3 bases, with 15 bases between them. CDR3 length: 13 amino acids. The CDR3 sequence: CSVDFARKETQYF. CDR3 bases: TGCAGTGTCGACTTTGCTAGAAAAGAGACCCAGTACTTC.

The chain recombines TRBV7-2 with TRBJ1-5; no firm D call. Germline assignment: CDR1 SGHTA and CDR2 FQGNSA. This CDR3 spans 12 amino acids. V dropped 0 bases and J dropped 9 bases, with 6 bases sitting between them. CDR3 residues: CTSSLALGPQHF. The CDR3 coding sequence is TGTACCAGCAGCTTAGCGCTAGGGCCCCAGCATTTT.

The chain is built from TRBV15 and TRBJ2-2; TRBD2 aligns across 8 bases. The V gene's germline CDR1 is LNHNV and CDR2 YYDKDF (reference sequence). The CDR3 sequence is 17 residues long. The trim removed 1 base at V and 2 bases at J, leaving 6 bases unmatched. The CDR3 DNA sequence: TGTGCCACCAGCAGAGGTACCGGACTAGCCAACACCGGGGAGCTGTTTTTT. Translation: CATSRGTGLANTGELFF.

V gene TRBV6-5 combines with J gene TRBJ1-1; D is ambiguous. Germline V gene lookup returns CDR1 MNHEY and CDR2 SVGAGI. V lost 6 bases and J lost 0, with 11 bases in between. The CDR3 sequence is 14 residues long. This chain's CDR3 is CASRRGSMNTEAFF. The CDR3 DNA reads as TGTGCCAGCAGAAGAGGGAGCATGAACACTGAAGCTTTCTTT.

This clonotype has only a few counts. This sequence joins TRBV27 and TRBJ2-1, with TRBD2 matching 7 bases. Per the germline V gene, CDR1 is MNHEY and CDR2 is SMNVEV (reference sequence). CDR3 length: 14 residues. Trimming at V came to 5 bases and at J to 15 bases, leaving 16 bases not matched to a gene. For the CDR3, the DNA is TGTGCCAGCAGTCCCCCCAGGGCAGCGGGGTCTGTGTTCTTC. Translating it yields CASSPPRAAGSVFF.

The chain recombines TRBV7-9 with TRBJ1-1, with TRBD1 identical over 10 bases. Germline V gene data show CDR1 as SEHNR and CDR2 as FQNEAQ (reference sequence). Trimming removed 4 bases from V and 4 bases from J; junction bases left unmatched: 12. The CDR3 runs to 17 residues. The CDR3 reads CASSSGTGQGKSTEAFF. CDR3 sequence (DNA): TGTGCCAGCAGCTCCGGGACGGGACAGGGGAAGAGCACTGAAGCTTTCTTT. Complete variable domain (other parts from reference TRBV7-9 and TRBJ1-1): DTGVSQNPRHKITKRGQNVTFRCDPISEHNRLYWYRQTLGQGPEFLTYFQNEAQLEKSRLLSDRFSAERPKGSFSTLEIQRTEQGDSAMYLCASSSGTGQGKSTEAFFGQGTRLTVV.

V is TRBV5-6 and J is TRBJ2-5; D not certain. CDR3 length equals 12 residues. Germline V gene lookup returns CDR1 SGHDT and CDR2 YYEEEE. Trimming left V 4 bases short and J 11 bases short, with 15 bases between. For the CDR3, the DNA is TGTGCCAGCAGCGAAGGTGACACAGAGCAGTACTTC. Translated, it gives CASSEGDTEQYF.

This clonotype was recorded at least ten times. The CDR3 reads CASSAPQGAHEQYF. CDR3 in DNA: TGTGCCAGCAGCGCTCCCCAGGGGGCCCACGAGCAGTACTTC. The chain couples TRBV7-6 to TRBJ2-7, with 8 bases fitting TRBD1. The V gene end was trimmed by 5 bases and the J gene end by 5 bases; junction bases not matched to a gene: 8. This CDR3 has 14 amino acids. In germline, CDR1 is SGHVS, CDR2 FNYEAQ.

The V and J genes are TRBV5-1 and TRBJ2-7; D possibly corresponds to TRBD1 (5 bases). CDR1 is SGHRS, CDR2 YFSETQ, per germline. This CDR3 comprises 15 residues. V lost 0 bases to trimming and J lost 2 bases, with 12 bases between them. The CDR3 DNA reads TGCGCCAGCAGCTTGGTTCTAGACAGCGCCTACGAGCAGTACTTC. Translation: CASSLVLDSAYEQYF.